This record covers a single T cell receptor beta chain. This sample was taken from a study of blood T cell repertoires in COVID-19. Study-level background: Samples representing acute and convalescent COVID-19 were sourced from the United States, Italy and Spain. The analysed material was cDNA or gDNA that came from T cells, B-cell-depleted T cells, or PBMCs.

Germline values: CDR1 SNHLY, CDR2 FYNNEI. The CDR3 runs 15 residues. Germline trimming cut 4 bases from V and 2 bases from J; bases unmatched to any gene: 7. Libraries were prepared by immunoSEQ multiplex PCR; TCRdb keeps only in-frame clonotypes and omits some of them. This table holds around 55,000 clones, about nine tenths found once. The sequence was collected from a man in his sixties with active COVID-19. The chain links TRBV2 to TRBJ2-5, with TRBD2 matching 7 bases. Sample: peripheral blood. CDR3 in DNA: TGTGCCAGCAGTGCCGGGGAGGGTTTTCAAGAGACCCAGTACTTC. Translation gives CASSAGEGFQETQYF.